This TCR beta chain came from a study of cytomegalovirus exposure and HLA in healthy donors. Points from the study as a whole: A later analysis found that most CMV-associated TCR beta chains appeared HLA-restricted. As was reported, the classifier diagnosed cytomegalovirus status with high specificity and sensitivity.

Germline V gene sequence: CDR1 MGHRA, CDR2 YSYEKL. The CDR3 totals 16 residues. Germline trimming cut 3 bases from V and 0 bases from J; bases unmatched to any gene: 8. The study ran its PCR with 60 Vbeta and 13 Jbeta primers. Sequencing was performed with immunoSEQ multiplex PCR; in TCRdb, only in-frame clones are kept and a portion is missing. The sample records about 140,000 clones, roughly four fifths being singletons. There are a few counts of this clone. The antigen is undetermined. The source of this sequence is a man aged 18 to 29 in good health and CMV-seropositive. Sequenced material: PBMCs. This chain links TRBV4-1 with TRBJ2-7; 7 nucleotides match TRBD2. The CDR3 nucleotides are TGCGCCAGCAGCCAGGGAACTAGCGTAGGCTCCTACGAGCAGTACTTC. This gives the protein CASSQGTSVGSYEQYF.